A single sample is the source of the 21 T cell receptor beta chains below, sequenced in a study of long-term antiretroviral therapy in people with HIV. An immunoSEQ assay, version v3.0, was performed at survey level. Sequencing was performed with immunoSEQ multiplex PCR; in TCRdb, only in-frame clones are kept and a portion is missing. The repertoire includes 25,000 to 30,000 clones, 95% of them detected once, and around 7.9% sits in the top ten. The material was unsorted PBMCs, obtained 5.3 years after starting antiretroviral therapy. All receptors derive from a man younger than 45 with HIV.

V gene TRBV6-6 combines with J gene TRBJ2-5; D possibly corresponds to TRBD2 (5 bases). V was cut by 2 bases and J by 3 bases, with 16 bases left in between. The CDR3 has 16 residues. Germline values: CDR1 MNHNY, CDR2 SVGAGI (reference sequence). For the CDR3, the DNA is TGTGCCAGCAGTTACGGGCTAGCTCCAAGGGAAGAGACCCAGTACTTC. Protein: CASSYGLAPREETQYF.

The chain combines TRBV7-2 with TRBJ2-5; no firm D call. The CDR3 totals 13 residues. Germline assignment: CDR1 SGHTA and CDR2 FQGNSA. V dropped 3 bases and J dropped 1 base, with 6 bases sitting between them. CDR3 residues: CASSLSVQETQYF. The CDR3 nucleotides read TGTGCCAGCAGCTTGTCAGTCCAAGAGACCCAGTACTTC.

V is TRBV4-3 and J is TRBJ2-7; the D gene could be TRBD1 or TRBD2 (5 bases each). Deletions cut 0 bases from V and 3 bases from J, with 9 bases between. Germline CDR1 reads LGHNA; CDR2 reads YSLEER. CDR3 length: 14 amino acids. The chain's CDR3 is CASSQEGRIYEQYF. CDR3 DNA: TGCGCCAGCAGCCAAGAGGGACGGATCTACGAGCAGTACTTC.

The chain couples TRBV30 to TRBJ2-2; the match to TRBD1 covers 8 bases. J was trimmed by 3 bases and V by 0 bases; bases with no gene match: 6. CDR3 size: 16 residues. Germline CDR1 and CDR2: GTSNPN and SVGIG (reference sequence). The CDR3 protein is CAWSVGYRGDTGELFF. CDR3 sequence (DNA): TGTGCCTGGAGTGTAGGTTACAGGGGGGACACCGGGGAGCTGTTTTTT.

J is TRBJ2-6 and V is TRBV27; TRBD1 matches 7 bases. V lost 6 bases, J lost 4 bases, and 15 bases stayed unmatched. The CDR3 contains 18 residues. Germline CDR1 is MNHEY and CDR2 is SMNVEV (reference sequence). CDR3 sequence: CASRRGQAPTWGANVLTF. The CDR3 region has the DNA TGTGCCAGCAGGCGAGGACAGGCCCCCACGTGGGGGGCCAACGTCCTGACTTTC. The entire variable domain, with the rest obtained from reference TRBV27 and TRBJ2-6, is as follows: EAQVTQNPRYLITVTGKKLTVTCSQNMNHEYMSWYRQDPGLGLRQIYYSMNVEVTDKGDVPEGYKVSRKEKRNFPLILESPSPNQTSLYFCASRRGQAPTWGANVLTFGAGSRLTVL.

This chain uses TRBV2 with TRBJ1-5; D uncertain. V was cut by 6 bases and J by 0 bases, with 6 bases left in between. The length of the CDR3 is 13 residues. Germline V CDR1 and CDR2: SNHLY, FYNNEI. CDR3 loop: CASRGLSNQPQHF. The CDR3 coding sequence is TGTGCCAGCAGAGGTCTTAGCAATCAGCCCCAGCATTTT. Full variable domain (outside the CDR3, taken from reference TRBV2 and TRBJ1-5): EPEVTQTPSHQVTQMGQEVILRCVPISNHLYFYWYRQILGQKVEFLVSFYNNEISEKSEIFDDQFSVERPDGSNFTLKIRSTKLEDSAMYFCASRGLSNQPQHFGDGTRLSIL.

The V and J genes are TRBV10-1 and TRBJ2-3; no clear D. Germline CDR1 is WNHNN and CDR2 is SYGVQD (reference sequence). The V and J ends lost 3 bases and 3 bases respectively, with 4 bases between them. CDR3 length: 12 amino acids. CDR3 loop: CASSDRTDTQYF. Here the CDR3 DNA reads TGCGCCAGCAGTGACAGAACAGATACGCAGTATTTT.

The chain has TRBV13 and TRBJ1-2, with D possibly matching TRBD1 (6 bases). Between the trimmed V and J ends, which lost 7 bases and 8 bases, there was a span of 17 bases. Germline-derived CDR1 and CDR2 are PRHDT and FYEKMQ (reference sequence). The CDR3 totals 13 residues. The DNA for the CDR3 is TGTGCCAGCAATTCAAGGGGGGTAAACGGCTACACCTTC. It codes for CASNSRGVNGYTF. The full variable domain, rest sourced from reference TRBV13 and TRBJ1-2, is AAGVIQSPRHLIKEKRETATLKCYPIPRHDTVYWYQQGPGQDPQFLISFYEKMQSDKGSIPDRFSAQQFSDYHSELNMSSLELGDSALYFCASNSRGVNGYTFGSGTRLTVV.

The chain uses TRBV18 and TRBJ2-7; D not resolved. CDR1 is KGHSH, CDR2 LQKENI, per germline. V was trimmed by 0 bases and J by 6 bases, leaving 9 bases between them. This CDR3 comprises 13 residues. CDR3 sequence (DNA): TGTGCCAGCTCACCACCAGCAACGGGCGAGCAGTACTTC. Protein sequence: CASSPPATGEQYF. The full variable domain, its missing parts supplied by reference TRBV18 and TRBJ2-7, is NAGVMQNPRHLVRRRGQEARLRCSPMKGHSHVYWYRQLPEEGLKFMVYLQKENIIDESGMPKERFSAEFPKEGPSILRIQQVVRGDSAAYFCASSPPATGEQYFGPGTRLTVT.

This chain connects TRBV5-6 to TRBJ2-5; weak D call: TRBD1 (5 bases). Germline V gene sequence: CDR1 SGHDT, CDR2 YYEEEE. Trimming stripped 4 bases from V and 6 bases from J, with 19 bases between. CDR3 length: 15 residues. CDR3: CASSGALDFMQTQYF. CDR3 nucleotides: TGTGCCAGCAGCGGGGCACTTGACTTTATGCAGACCCAGTACTTC.

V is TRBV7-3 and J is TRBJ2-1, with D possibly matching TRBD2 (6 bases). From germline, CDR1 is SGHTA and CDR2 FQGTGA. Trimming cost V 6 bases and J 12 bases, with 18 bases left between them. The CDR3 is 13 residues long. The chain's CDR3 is CASRSQAGSMQFF. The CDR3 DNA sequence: TGTGCCAGCAGGTCCCAAGCGGGTTCCATGCAGTTCTTC.

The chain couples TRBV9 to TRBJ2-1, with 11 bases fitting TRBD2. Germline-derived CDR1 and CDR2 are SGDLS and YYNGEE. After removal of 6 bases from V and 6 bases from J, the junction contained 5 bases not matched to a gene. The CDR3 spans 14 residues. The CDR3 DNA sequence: TGTGCCAGCAATCGGGGACTAGCGGTCAATGAGCAGTTCTTC. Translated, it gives CASNRGLAVNEQFF.

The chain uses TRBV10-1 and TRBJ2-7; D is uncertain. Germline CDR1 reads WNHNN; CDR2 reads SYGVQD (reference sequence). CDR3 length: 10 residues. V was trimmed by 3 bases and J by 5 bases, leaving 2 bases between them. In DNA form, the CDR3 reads TGCGCCAGCAGTGAACACGAGCAGTACTTC. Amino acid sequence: CASSEHEQYF.

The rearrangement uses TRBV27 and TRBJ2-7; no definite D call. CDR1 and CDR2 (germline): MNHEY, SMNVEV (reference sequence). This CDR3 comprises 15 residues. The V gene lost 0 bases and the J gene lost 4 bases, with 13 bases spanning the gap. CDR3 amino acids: CASSLSGTDFYEQYF. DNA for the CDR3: TGTGCCAGCAGTTTATCAGGAACAGATTTTTACGAGCAGTACTTC.

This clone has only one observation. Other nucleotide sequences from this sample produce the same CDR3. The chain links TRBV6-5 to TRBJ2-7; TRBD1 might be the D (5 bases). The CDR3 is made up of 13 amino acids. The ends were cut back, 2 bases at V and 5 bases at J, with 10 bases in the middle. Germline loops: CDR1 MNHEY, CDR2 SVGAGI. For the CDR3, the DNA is TGTGCCAGCAGTTACGGGCAGGGCGACGAGCAGTACTTC. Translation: CASSYGQGDEQYF.

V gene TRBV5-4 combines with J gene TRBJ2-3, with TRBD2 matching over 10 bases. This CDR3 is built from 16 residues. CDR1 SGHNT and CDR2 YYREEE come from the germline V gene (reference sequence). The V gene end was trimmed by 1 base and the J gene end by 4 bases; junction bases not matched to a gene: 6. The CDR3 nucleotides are TGTGCCAGCAGCTTGACCTCTAGCGGGAGCTCAGATACGCAGTATTTT. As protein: CASSLTSSGSSDTQYF.

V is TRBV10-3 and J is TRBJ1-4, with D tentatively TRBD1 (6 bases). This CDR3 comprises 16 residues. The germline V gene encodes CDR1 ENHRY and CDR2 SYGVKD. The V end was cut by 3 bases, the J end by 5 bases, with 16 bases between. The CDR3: CAISDLVGAANEKLFF. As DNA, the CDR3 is TGTGCCATCAGTGACCTCGTGGGGGCTGCAAATGAAAAACTGTTTTTT.

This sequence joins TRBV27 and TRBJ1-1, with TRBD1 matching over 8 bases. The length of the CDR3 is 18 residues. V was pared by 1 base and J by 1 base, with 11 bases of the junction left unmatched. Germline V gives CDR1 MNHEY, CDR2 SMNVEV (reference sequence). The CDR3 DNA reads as TGTGCCAGCAGTTTATTTCCAGGGGGCGCGGAGGCGAACACTGAAGCTTTCTTT. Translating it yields CASSLFPGGAEANTEAFF.

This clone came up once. The DNA for the CDR3 is TGTGCCAGCAGCTGGGACAGGGAAGCCCTCTCCTACGAGCAGTACTTC. It codes for CASSWDREALSYEQYF. The chain combines TRBV7-9 with TRBJ2-7; TRBD1 agrees at 9 bases. Germline V gene data show CDR1 as SEHNR and CDR2 as FQNEAQ (reference sequence). V was pared by 4 bases and J by 0 bases, with 7 bases of the junction left unmatched. This CDR3 has 16 amino acids.

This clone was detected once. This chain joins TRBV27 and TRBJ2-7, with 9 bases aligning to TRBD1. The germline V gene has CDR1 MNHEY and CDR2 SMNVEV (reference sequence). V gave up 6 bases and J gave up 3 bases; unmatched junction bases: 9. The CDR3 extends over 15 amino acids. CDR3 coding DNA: TGTGCCAGCAGCCGACGTCCGGGACAGGGCTACGAGCAGTACTTC. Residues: CASSRRPGQGYEQYF.

CDR3 amino acids: CASSLTGGARYGYTF. CDR3 in DNA: TGTGCCAGCAGTCTTACAGGGGGCGCCCGGTATGGCTACACCTTC. This sequence joins TRBV27 and TRBJ1-2, with TRBD1 identical over 9 bases. CDR3 length: 15 residues. The trim removed 5 bases at V and 5 bases at J, leaving 9 bases unmatched. Per the germline V gene, CDR1 is MNHEY and CDR2 is SMNVEV (reference sequence).